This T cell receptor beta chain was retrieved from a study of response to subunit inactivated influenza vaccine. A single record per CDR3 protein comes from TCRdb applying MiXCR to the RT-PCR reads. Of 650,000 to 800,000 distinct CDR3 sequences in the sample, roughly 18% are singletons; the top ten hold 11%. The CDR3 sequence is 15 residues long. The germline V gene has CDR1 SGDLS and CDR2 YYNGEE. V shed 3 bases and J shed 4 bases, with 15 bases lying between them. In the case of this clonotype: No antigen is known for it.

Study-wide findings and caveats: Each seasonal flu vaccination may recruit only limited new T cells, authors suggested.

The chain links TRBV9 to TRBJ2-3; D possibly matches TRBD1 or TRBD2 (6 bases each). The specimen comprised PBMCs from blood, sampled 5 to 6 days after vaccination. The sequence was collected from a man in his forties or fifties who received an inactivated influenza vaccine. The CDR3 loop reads CASSAGGGLADTQYF. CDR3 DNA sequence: TGTGCCAGCAGCGCCGGAGGGGGGCTCGCAGATACGCAGTATTTT.